What follows are 21 T cell receptor beta chains derived from one specimen sequenced in a study of T cells after yellow fever vaccination. Using its own MiXCR run on the 5' RACE reads, TCRdb lists one record per CDR3 protein. The data show approximately 510,000 distinct CDR3 sequences, with 20% to 25% seen just once and around 16% held by the top ten. The sequencing here drew on PBMCs, taken roughly 20 days after the first yellow fever vaccination. These receptors originate from a young man who received the YFV17D yellow fever vaccine.

The V gene is TRBV7-9, the J gene TRBJ1-4; 7 nucleotides align to TRBD1. The V gene end was trimmed by 5 bases and the J gene end by 6 bases; junction bases not matched to a gene: 12. CDR3 size: 16 residues. Germline lookup yields CDR1 SEHNR and CDR2 FQNEAQ (reference sequence). The DNA of the CDR3 is TGTGCCAGCAGCCTCTGGAGTAGGGGGCCGGATGAAAAACTGTTTTTT. It translates to CASSLWSRGPDEKLFF.

This clonotype has only a few counts. The chain carries TRBV12-3 or TRBV12-4 and TRBJ1-3; 7 bases fit TRBD1. The CDR3 extends over 15 amino acids. With 7 bases clipped from V and 0 bases from J, the junction kept 6 bases outside the gene matches. The chain's CDR3 is CASKWDRGSGNTIYF. Written as DNA, the CDR3 is TGTGCCAGCAAGTGGGACAGAGGCTCTGGAAACACCATATATTTT.

This clonotype was counted a few times. V usage is TRBV9 and J usage is TRBJ2-5, with 10 nucleotides matching TRBD1. V lost 2 bases and J lost 5; bases outside the gene matches: 9. Germline V CDR1 and CDR2: SGDLS, YYNGEE. The CDR3 sequence is 16 residues long. The CDR3 is CASSVRQGASPETQYF. CDR3 DNA sequence: TGTGCCAGCAGCGTTAGACAGGGGGCGTCTCCGGAGACCCAGTACTTC. Filled out from reference TRBV9 and TRBJ2-5, the complete variable domain reads DSGVTQTPKHLITATGQRVTLRCSPRSGDLSVYWYQQSLDQGLQFLIQYYNGEERAKGNILERFSAQQFPDLHSELNLSSLELGDSALYFCASSVRQGASPETQYFGPGTRLLVL.

This clonotype was seen more than once but under ten times. V usage is TRBV6-2 or TRBV6-3 and J usage is TRBJ2-4; 8 bases match TRBD1. The CDR3 sequence is 19 residues long. The ends lost 6 bases at V and 0 bases at J; junction bases unmatched: 16. Per germline, CDR1 MNHEY and CDR2 SVGEGT. The chain's CDR3 is CASSALPGTGTLAKNIQYF. The CDR3 DNA sequence: TGTGCCAGCAGCGCCTTACCTGGGACAGGTACTCTAGCCAAAAACATTCAGTACTTC.

Only a few counts were recorded for this clonotype. The V gene is TRBV18, the J gene TRBJ2-1, with a weak D call TRBD2 (6 bases). Trimming stripped 4 bases from V and 8 bases from J, with 6 bases between. The germline V gene has CDR1 KGHSH and CDR2 LQKENI. The CDR3 has 11 amino acids. The CDR3 here is CASSREDEQFF. DNA for the CDR3: TGTGCCAGCTCACGGGAGGATGAGCAGTTCTTC.

This clonotype was picked up a small number of times. The chain couples TRBV7-3 to TRBJ2-3; D is unresolved. The CDR3 consists of 18 residues. Germline V lookup: CDR1 SGHTA, CDR2 FQGTGA. V dropped 4 bases and J dropped 2 bases, with 22 bases sitting between them. CDR3 sequence: CASSSSGLRTSYTDTQYF. The CDR3 nucleotides are TGTGCCAGCAGCTCAAGTGGGCTACGGACGAGTTACACAGATACGCAGTATTTT. Complete variable domain (other parts from reference TRBV7-3 and TRBJ2-3): GAGVSQTPSNKVTEKGKYVELRCDPISGHTALYWYRQSLGQGPEFLIYFQGTGAADDSGLPNDRFFAVRPEGSVSTLKIQRTERGDSAVYLCASSSSGLRTSYTDTQYFGPGTRLTVL.

The chain employs TRBV5-5 and TRBJ2-5; the match to TRBD1 covers 9 bases. This CDR3 is 16 amino acids long. V shed 3 bases, J shed 5 bases, and the junction held 11 bases outside the gene matches. Germline CDR1 SGHKS, CDR2 YYEKEE (reference sequence). CDR3 nucleotide sequence: TGTGCCAGCAGCTGGAGGACCGGGACAGGGCAGGAGACCCAGTACTTC. Encoded protein: CASSWRTGTGQETQYF.

This clonotype was observed at least ten times. The chain links TRBV10-2 to TRBJ2-7; D remains ambiguous. In germline, CDR1 is WSHSY, CDR2 SAAADI. There are 11 residues in the CDR3. Between the trimmed V and J ends, which lost 4 bases and 6 bases, there was a span of 7 bases. CDR3 in amino acids: CASSVPAEQYF. As DNA, the CDR3 is TGCGCCAGCAGTGTACCGGCCGAGCAGTACTTC.

This clonotype was picked up a small number of times. The V gene is TRBV5-1, the J gene TRBJ2-3; D not resolved. V was shortened by 1 base and J by 0 bases, with 24 bases between the two germline ends. CDR3 size: 20 residues. CDR1 is SGHRS and CDR2 is YFSETQ in the germline V gene. This chain's CDR3 is CASSLIPQHFAETSTDTQYF. For the CDR3, the DNA is TGCGCCAGCAGCTTGATACCACAACACTTTGCGGAAACAAGCACAGATACGCAGTATTTT.

This rearrangement joins TRBV29-1 to TRBJ1-1; D unresolved. V lost 3 bases and J 0 bases, leaving 11 bases between the germline ends. Germline CDR1 reads SQVTM; CDR2 reads ANQGSEA. This CDR3 has 14 amino acids. In DNA form, the CDR3 reads TGCAGCGTTGAGAGGCAGCTCATGAACACTGAAGCTTTCTTT. Its translation is CSVERQLMNTEAFF.

This chain uses TRBV5-5 with TRBJ2-7; D is possibly TRBD2 (6 bases). The germline V gene has CDR1 SGHKS and CDR2 YYEKEE (reference sequence). Trimming took off 4 bases at V and 0 bases at J, with 17 bases between the two ends. There are 16 residues in the CDR3. CDR3 amino acids: CASSPGGGVLSYEQYF. In DNA, the CDR3 is TGTGCCAGCAGCCCTGGGGGAGGCGTTCTCTCCTACGAGCAGTACTTC.

This clonotype was observed a few times. The chain has TRBV7-2 and TRBJ2-3; 7 bases agree with TRBD2. The junction had 16 bases not matched to a gene; V was cut back by 5 bases and J by 5 bases. Germline lookup yields CDR1 SGHTA and CDR2 FQGNSA. This CDR3 contains 17 residues. CDR3 nucleotides: TGTGCCAGCAGCACCTCCCGGACTAGGTCGGCGGGAGATACGCAGTATTTT. Amino acid sequence: CASSTSRTRSAGDTQYF.

This clonotype was observed a handful of times. V is TRBV6-5 and J is TRBJ2-7; 9 bases align to TRBD2. The V and J ends lost 6 bases and 0 bases, in that order; junction bases with no gene match: 6. The CDR3 extends over 15 amino acids. Per the germline V gene, CDR1 is MNHEY and CDR2 is SVGAGI. The CDR3 sequence is CASSFRLADSYEQYF. CDR3 nucleotides: TGTGCCAGCAGCTTTCGACTAGCGGACTCCTACGAGCAGTACTTC.

This clonotype was seen a handful of times. This chain links TRBV29-1 with TRBJ1-4; 9 positions match TRBD1. This CDR3 is 13 amino acids long. Germline V gives CDR1 SQVTM, CDR2 ANQGSEA. V trimming: 6 bases; J trimming: 7 bases; junction bases outside the gene matches: 6. The CDR3 nucleotides read TGCAGCGTAGTACAGGGGGCCCCTGAAAAACTGTTTTTT. Amino acids: CSVVQGAPEKLFF.

Here the CDR3 DNA reads TGTGCCAGCGGACTAGAAGGCTACACCTTC. As protein: CASGLEGYTF. The rearrangement links TRBV28 to TRBJ1-2; D not resolved. The CDR3 consists of 10 residues. The germline V gene encodes CDR1 MDHEN and CDR2 SYDVKM. V gave up 8 bases and J gave up 8 bases, with 9 bases separating them.

Only a few counts were recorded for this clonotype. The rearrangement links TRBV5-8 to TRBJ2-1, with a weak D call TRBD1 (5 bases). This CDR3 contains 15 residues. V lost 1 base, J lost 4 bases, and 12 bases lay in between. Germline V CDR1 and CDR2: SGHTS, YDEGEE. The CDR3 loop reads CASSLNRRVYNEQFF. The DNA for the CDR3 is TGTGCCAGCAGCTTGAACAGGCGCGTTTACAATGAGCAGTTCTTC. The full variable domain, rest sourced from reference TRBV5-8 and TRBJ2-1, is EAGVTQSPTHLIKTRGQQATLRCSPISGHTSVYWYQQALGLGLQFLLWYDEGEERNRGNFPPRFSGRQFPNYSSELNVNALELEDSALYLCASSLNRRVYNEQFFGPGTRLTVL.

The V call is TRBV7-2, the J call TRBJ1-1; D perhaps matches TRBD1 (6 bases). Germline CDR1 is SGHTA and CDR2 is FQGNSA. CDR3 size: 17 residues. V lost 0 bases and J 1 base, leaving 15 bases between the germline ends. The CDR3 sequence is CASSLAGGRFSNTEAFF. The CDR3, as DNA: TGTGCCAGCAGCTTAGCGGGGGGCCGTTTCTCGAACACTGAAGCTTTCTTT.

The J gene is TRBJ2-2, the V gene TRBV9, with D perhaps matching TRBD1 or TRBD2 (6 bases each). CDR1 and CDR2 (germline): SGDLS, YYNGEE. The CDR3 has 16 residues. Trimming pared 0 bases from V and 4 bases from J, leaving 13 bases between. For the CDR3, the DNA is TGTGCCAGCAGCGTAGGTCGACGGGGGCTCACCGGGGAGCTGTTTTTT. It codes for CASSVGRRGLTGELFF.

This clonotype occurred a few times. The chain joins TRBV11-3 to TRBJ2-7, with D perhaps TRBD2 (5 bases). V shed 6 bases and J shed 0 bases, with 18 bases lying between them. Germline CDR1 SGHNT, CDR2 YENEEA. This CDR3 contains 16 residues. This chain's CDR3 is CASRNRGFRTSYEQYV. CDR3 DNA: TGTGCCAGCAGAAACCGAGGGTTCCGGACCTCCTACGAGCAGTACGTC.

The chain links TRBV6-2 or TRBV6-3 to TRBJ1-5; D remains ambiguous. V lost 6 bases, J lost 3 bases, and 12 bases lay in between. The CDR3 spans 14 residues. CDR1 is MNHEY and CDR2 is SVGEGT in the germline V gene. CDR3 in amino acids: CASRRTASNQPQHF. CDR3 DNA: TGTGCCAGCAGACGAACAGCATCCAATCAGCCCCAGCATTTT.

The gene calls are TRBV7-2 and TRBJ2-5, with a tentative D call TRBD1 (5 bases). The CDR3 length is 16 residues. Per the germline V gene, CDR1 is SGHTA and CDR2 is FQGNSA. Trimming cost V 1 base and J 2 bases, with 14 bases left between them. As DNA, the CDR3 is TGTGCCAGCAGCTTAGGGACAAGGCGAAATCAAGAGACCCAGTACTTC. Amino acid sequence: CASSLGTRRNQETQYF.